This entry is about one T cell receptor (beta chain). What it recognizes is unknown. The data stem from a study of blood T cells in healthy people across ages. Combining a sample-barcoded 5' primer with a J-beta primer mix, a second PCR ran for roughly 7 to 12 cycles. A template-switch adaptor that had 12 random nucleotides put a tag on each cDNA molecule. MiXCR was run by TCRdb on the 5' RACE reads, yielding one entry per CDR3 protein. The top ten clones hold 23% of a sample with 1.8 million or so distinct CDR3 sequences, approximately 39% of them seen once. Findings and caveats of the study: Among long-lived donors, naive CD4+ cells were more numerous and diversity higher than in aged donors. PBMCs that were unsorted prevented a conclusive naive versus antigen-experienced comparison.

Germline V gene lookup returns CDR1 SGHTA and CDR2 FQGNSA. This CDR3 contains 14 residues. The ends were cut back, 0 bases at V and 3 bases at J, with 7 bases in the middle. There were healthy Caucasian individuals from Russia, aged roughly 6 to 95, serving as donors. The receptor comes from a human donor in good health. The sequencing sample was made of blood. The chain employs TRBV7-2 and TRBJ2-3; D is unclear. CDR3 residues: CASSLARWTDTQYF. DNA of the CDR3: TGTGCCAGCAGCTTAGCCCGTTGGACAGATACGCAGTATTTT.